Detailed here is one T cell receptor (beta chain). What it binds is unknown. A read error may produce the germline difference seen at one junction end. The data stem from a study of post-analysis software for immune sequencing data. The overall study: Recorded disease courses covered relapsing-remitting, secondary progressive and progressive-relapsing multiple sclerosis. Some patients had no subtype annotation. Whole-study findings and limits: With TRBV5-6, TRBV5-1 and TRBV20-1 included, 4 or 5 TRBV segments were more frequent in patients than in controls. Versus controls, multiple sclerosis patients showed significantly lower diversity (normalized Chao1). Under F measure analysis, samples from one preparation batch co-clustered strongly.

Libraries were made from TCR beta cDNA, and they carried unique molecular identifiers. T cells numbering about 0.85 to 11 million gave rise to a few hundred thousand cDNA molecules. TCRdb reanalysed the PCR reads using MiXCR and keeps one entry per CDR3 protein. The sample contains about 200,000 distinct CDR3 sequences, 29% of which appear only once. From germline, CDR1 is SSHAT and CDR2 FNYEAQ (reference sequence). The CDR3 is 14 residues long. This receptor was taken from a girl younger than 18 with multiple sclerosis. J is TRBJ2-7 and V is TRBV7-7, with D possibly TRBD1 on 5 matching bases. The sequencing sample was made of blood. The CDR3 DNA follows: TGTGCTAGCAGTCTGTCCAAAGGGGCCTACGGGCAGTACTTC. It is translated as CASSLSKGAYGQYF.